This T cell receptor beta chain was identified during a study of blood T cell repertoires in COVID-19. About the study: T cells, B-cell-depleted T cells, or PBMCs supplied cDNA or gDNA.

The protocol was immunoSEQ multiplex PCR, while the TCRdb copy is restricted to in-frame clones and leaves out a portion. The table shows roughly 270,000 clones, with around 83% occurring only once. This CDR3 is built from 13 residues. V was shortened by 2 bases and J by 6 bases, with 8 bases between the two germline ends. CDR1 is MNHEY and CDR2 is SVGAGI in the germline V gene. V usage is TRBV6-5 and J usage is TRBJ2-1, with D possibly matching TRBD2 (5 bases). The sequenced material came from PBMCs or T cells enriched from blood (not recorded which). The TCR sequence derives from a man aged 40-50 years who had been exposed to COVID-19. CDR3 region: CASSYGLVNEQFF. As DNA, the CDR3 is TGTGCCAGCAGTTACGGACTGGTCAATGAGCAGTTCTTC.